These 32 T cell receptor beta chains came from one sample sequenced in a study of shared clonotypes between healthy human individuals (dated by TCRdb to between 2020 and 2021). To prepare the library, the immunoSEQ multiplex PCR assay was applied. TCRdb stores this immuneACCESS table with in-frame sequences only. Part of the clones is absent; in the studies checked, under half of the shortfall reflects unresolved V genes, and no reason is known for the rest. This sample gives 1.4 million or so clones in total; approximately 98.5% of them show up just once. The ten largest clones add up to approximately 0.4% of the sample. Specimen: naive CD4+ T cells sorted from blood. According to the study, the label for this sample's cell subset or site signals: CD45RA+ positively selected. Receptor source: a man aged 25 to 40 in good health.

Of note for this clone: A junction boundary mismatches the germline segment, possibly from a read error. The chain recombines TRBV5-1 with TRBJ2-5, with 8 bases aligning to TRBD1. This CDR3 comprises 16 residues. Germline CDR1 reads SGHRS; CDR2 reads YFSETQ. CDR3 DNA sequence: TGCGCCAGCAGCCTCTCAAACGACAGGGGACAAGGGACCCAGTACTTC. Its translation is CASSLSNDRGQGTQYF.

With respect to this clone: Other DNA sequences of this sample code for an identical CDR3. The V and J genes are TRBV5-1 and TRBJ2-3; 7 bases match TRBD2. The CDR3 totals 15 residues. Germline assignment: CDR1 SGHRS and CDR2 YFSETQ. V lost 0 bases, J lost 1 base, and 2 bases stayed unmatched. The CDR3 reads CASSLVAGGTDTQYF. In DNA, the CDR3 is TGCGCCAGCAGCTTGGTGGCGGGAGGCACAGATACGCAGTATTTT.

The chain carries TRBV7-8 and TRBJ2-3, with a weak D call TRBD1 (6 bases). The germline CDR1 and CDR2 sequences are SGHVS and FQNEAQ. CDR3 size: 15 residues. Trimming took 4 bases from V and 2 from J, leaving 13 bases between them. CDR3 sequence reads: CASSWYREDTDTQYF. The CDR3, as DNA: TGTGCCAGCAGCTGGTACAGGGAAGACACAGATACGCAGTATTTT. Full variable domain (remainder filled in from reference TRBV7-8 and TRBJ2-3): GAGVSQSPRYKVAKRGQDVALRCDPISGHVSLFWYQQALGQGPEFLTYFQNEAQLDKSGLPSDRFFAERPEGSVSTLKIQRTQQEDSAVYLCASSWYREDTDTQYFGPGTRLTVL.

In DNA form, the CDR3 reads TGCAGCGTTGATCGACTAGCGGGGCAAACCTACGAGCAGTACTTC. This codes for CSVDRLAGQTYEQYF. The chain is built from TRBV29-1 and TRBJ2-7, with 11 bases matching TRBD2. Looked up from germline, CDR1 is SQVTM and CDR2 is ANQGSEA. CDR3 size: 15 residues. With V trimmed by 3 bases and J by 2 bases, 6 bases remained unmatched.

The V gene is TRBV5-5, the J gene TRBJ2-7; 7 bases agree with TRBD1. Germline V lookup: CDR1 SGHKS, CDR2 YYEKEE (reference sequence). V lost 5 bases, J lost 7 bases, and 15 bases stayed unmatched. The CDR3 has 15 residues. CDR3 loop: CASSRDRVGFGEQYF. CDR3 sequence (DNA): TGTGCCAGCAGTCGCGACAGGGTAGGCTTCGGGGAGCAGTACTTC. The variable domain in full, with the rest retrieved from reference TRBV5-5 and TRBJ2-7, is DAGVTQSPTHLIKTRGQQVTLRCSPISGHKSVSWYQQVLGQGPQFIFQYYEKEERGRGNFPDRFSARQFPNYSSELNVNALLLGDSALYLCASSRDRVGFGEQYFGPGTRLTVT.

This sequence joins TRBV12-5 and TRBJ1-1, with unresolved D. The CDR3 contains 15 residues. In germline, CDR1 is LGHNT, CDR2 FRNRAP. The V gene lost 0 bases and the J gene lost 5 bases, with 13 bases spanning the gap. As DNA, the CDR3 is TGTGCTAGTGGTTTGGTACTCGGGCGATGGACTGAAGCTTTCTTT. Amino acid sequence: CASGLVLGRWTEAFF.

This clone appeared a few times. This chain joins TRBV7-9 and TRBJ2-1; 12 bases are a match to TRBD2. This CDR3 is 16 amino acids long. The V gene's germline CDR1 is SEHNR and CDR2 FQNEAQ (reference sequence). The V gene end was trimmed by 6 bases and the J gene end by 9 bases; junction bases not matched to a gene: 12. The CDR3 DNA reads as TGTGCCAGCAGACCTTCTCGGACTAGCGGGGTCGGTGAGCAGTTCTTC. Encoded protein: CASRPSRTSGVGEQFF.

The rearrangement uses TRBV7-2 and TRBJ1-2, with D hard to call. CDR3 length: 17 residues. Germline loops: CDR1 SGHTA, CDR2 FQGNSA. Trimming shortened V by 5 bases and J by 0 bases, and 19 bases separated the two germline ends. This chain's CDR3 is CASSQTVPRFTNYGYTF. The DNA for the CDR3 is TGTGCCAGCAGCCAAACGGTCCCCCGATTTACTAACTATGGCTACACCTTC.

The chain has TRBV6-1 and TRBJ2-1; no reliable D call. Germline lookup yields CDR1 MNHNS and CDR2 SASEGT. The CDR3 sequence is 14 residues long. V was clipped by 6 bases and J by 0 bases, with 9 bases between them. CDR3 sequence: CASRLTSSYNEQFF. CDR3 DNA sequence: TGTGCCAGCAGACTCACCTCCTCCTACAATGAGCAGTTCTTC.

The J gene is TRBJ2-1, the V gene TRBV28; D may be TRBD2 (6 bases). Trimming cost V 2 bases and J 16 bases, with 21 bases left between them. The CDR3 length is 14 residues. The germline gives CDR1 MDHEN, CDR2 SYDVKM. This chain's CDR3 is CASSLGAGKGTGFF. CDR3 in DNA: TGTGCCAGCAGTTTAGGGGCGGGGAAGGGGACGGGATTCTTC. Variable domain in full (rest from reference TRBV28 and TRBJ2-1): DVKVTQSSRYLVKRTGEKVFLECVQDMDHENMFWYRQDPGLGLRLIYFSYDVKMKEKGDIPEGYSVSREKKERFSLILESASTNQTSMYLCASSLGAGKGTGFFGPGTRLTVL.

This clone was counted between two and nine times. This chain connects TRBV14 to TRBJ2-1; 8 nucleotides line up with TRBD2. Germline V CDR1 and CDR2: SGHDN, FVKESK. The V segment lost 2 bases and the J segment 3 bases; nucleotides outside the gene matches: 6. The CDR3 consists of 16 residues. CDR3 loop: CASSQPRLASYNEQFF. As DNA, the CDR3 is TGTGCCAGCAGCCAACCGCGACTAGCGAGCTACAATGAGCAGTTCTTC.

The chain couples TRBV4-3 to TRBJ2-7; the match to TRBD1 covers 7 bases. The germline V gene encodes CDR1 LGHNA and CDR2 YSLEER. After removal of 0 bases from V and 5 bases from J, the junction contained 7 bases not matched to a gene. The CDR3 is 15 amino acids. This CDR3 is CASSQEFRGGNEQYF. Written as DNA, the CDR3 is TGCGCCAGCAGCCAAGAATTTAGAGGGGGCAACGAGCAGTACTTC.

To note about this clone: Within the sample, other DNA sequences also encode this same CDR3. This sequence joins TRBV9 and TRBJ2-3, with TRBD2 matching over 10 bases. V lost 0 bases, J lost 5 bases, and 0 bases stayed unmatched. In germline, CDR1 is SGDLS, CDR2 YYNGEE. The CDR3 has 14 amino acids. CDR3 nucleotide sequence: TGTGCCAGCAGCGTAGCTAGCGGGAGAGATACGCAGTATTTT. Its translation: CASSVASGRDTQYF.

V gene TRBV18 combines with J gene TRBJ2-1, with 7 bases fitting TRBD1. Germline CDR1 is KGHSH and CDR2 is LQKENI. The length of the CDR3 is 13 residues. V lost 8 bases, J lost 7 bases, and 8 bases stayed unmatched. In DNA form, the CDR3 reads TGTGCCAGCATTCGGACAGGACTGAATGAGCAGTTCTTC. Amino acids: CASIRTGLNEQFF.

The V call is TRBV5-4, the J call TRBJ1-3; D is perhaps TRBD1 (5 bases). The CDR3 has 14 residues. The germline V gene encodes CDR1 SGHNT and CDR2 YYREEE (reference sequence). V was shortened by 3 bases and J by 1 base, with 8 bases between the two germline ends. The CDR3 nucleotides are TGTGCCAGCAGCTGGGGGGGGTCTGGAAACACCATATATTTT. Its translation is CASSWGGSGNTIYF. The full variable domain, in which reference TRBV5-4 and TRBJ1-3 provide the parts outside the CDR3, is ETGVTQSPTHLIKTRGQQVTLRCSSQSGHNTVSWYQQALGQGPQFIFQYYREEENGRGNFPPRFSGLQFPNYSSELNVNALELDDSALYLCASSWGGSGNTIYFGEGSWLTVV.

The V call is TRBV5-4, the J call TRBJ2-3, with 7 bases lining up with TRBD2. The V gene's germline CDR1 is SGHNT and CDR2 YYREEE (reference sequence). The V gene end was trimmed by 4 bases and the J gene end by 8 bases; junction bases not matched to a gene: 13. The CDR3 contains 15 residues. In DNA, the CDR3 is TGTGCCAGCAGCCCAAGCGGGAACTGGGCCGGTACGCAGTATTTT. It translates to CASSPSGNWAGTQYF. The full variable domain, completed using reference TRBV5-4 and TRBJ2-3, is ETGVTQSPTHLIKTRGQQVTLRCSSQSGHNTVSWYQQALGQGPQFIFQYYREEENGRGNFPPRFSGLQFPNYSSELNVNALELDDSALYLCASSPSGNWAGTQYFGPGTRLTVL.

On this clone: This CDR3 is also generated by other DNA sequences in the sample. This rearrangement joins TRBV30 to TRBJ1-5; perhaps TRBD1 as D (5 bases). This CDR3 contains 14 residues. Germline V CDR1 and CDR2: GTSNPN, SVGIG (reference sequence). The V gene lost 3 bases and the J gene lost 1 base, with 10 bases spanning the gap. CDR3: CAWSRGGSNQPQHF. CDR3 bases: TGTGCCTGGAGCCGGGGGGGGAGCAATCAGCCCCAGCATTTT.

The chain has TRBV19 and TRBJ1-5, with TRBD1 matching 7 bases. With V trimmed by 5 bases and J by 1 base, 14 bases remained unmatched. This CDR3 has 18 residues. Germline CDR1 LNHDA, CDR2 SQIVND (reference sequence). The CDR3 region is CASSGDSSVRYSNQPQHF. CDR3 nucleotide sequence: TGTGCCAGTAGTGGGGACAGTTCGGTTAGGTACAGCAATCAGCCCCAGCATTTT. Full variable domain (remainder filled in from reference TRBV19 and TRBJ1-5): DGGITQSPKYLFRKEGQNVTLSCEQNLNHDAMYWYRQDPGQGLRLIYYSQIVNDFQKGDIAEGYSVSREKKESFPLTVTSAQKNPTAFYLCASSGDSSVRYSNQPQHFGDGTRLSIL.

This clone was observed once. The J gene is TRBJ2-7, the V gene TRBV4-1; the D gene is possibly TRBD1 (6 bases). CDR3 size: 16 residues. Deletions cut 0 bases from V and 3 bases from J, with 15 bases between. Germline-derived CDR1 and CDR2 are MGHRA and YSYEKL. CDR3 residues: CASSQDPRTDLYEQYF. The DNA for the CDR3 is TGCGCCAGCAGCCAAGATCCCCGGACAGACCTCTACGAGCAGTACTTC.

CDR3 protein: CASSVKFRGIGYTF. The CDR3 DNA sequence: TGTGCCAGCAGTGTCAAGTTCAGGGGTATTGGCTACACCTTC. This rearrangement joins TRBV28 to TRBJ1-2; possibly TRBD1 for D (6 bases). V gave up 5 bases and J gave up 7 bases, with 17 bases separating them. The CDR3 extends over 14 amino acids. CDR1 and CDR2 (germline): MDHEN, SYDVKM.

Regarding this clone: This sample includes further DNA sequences coding for the same CDR3. The chain is built from TRBV6-6 and TRBJ1-4; no firm D call. Trimming stripped 0 bases from V and 0 bases from J, with 2 bases between. The length of the CDR3 is 14 residues. Germline CDR1 and CDR2: MNHNY and SVGAGI (reference sequence). The CDR3 protein is CASSYSATNEKLFF. DNA for the CDR3: TGTGCCAGCAGTTACTCAGCAACTAATGAAAAACTGTTTTTT.

This clone was recorded only once. The chain links TRBV29-1 to TRBJ2-2; unclear D gene. Trimming took 5 bases from V and 3 from J, leaving 4 bases between them. In germline, CDR1 is SQVTM, CDR2 ANQGSEA. The CDR3 length is 11 residues. CDR3 bases: TGCAGCGTTTTGTACACCGGGGAGCTGTTTTTT. Encoded protein: CSVLYTGELFF.

This chain links TRBV19 with TRBJ2-1; possibly TRBD2 for D (5 bases). Germline V gene lookup returns CDR1 LNHDA and CDR2 SQIVND (reference sequence). Deletions cut 7 bases from V and 4 bases from J, with 11 bases between. The CDR3 is made up of 13 amino acids. CDR3 amino acids: CASNTRDYNEQFF. In nucleotides, the CDR3 is TGTGCCAGTAACACCCGGGATTACAATGAGCAGTTCTTC.

The rearrangement uses TRBV9 and TRBJ2-1; 8 positions agree with TRBD1. Trimming at V came to 0 bases and at J to 3 bases, leaving 5 bases not matched to a gene. CDR3 length equals 16 residues. Germline V CDR1 and CDR2: SGDLS, YYNGEE. This chain's CDR3 is CASSVVPGGNYNEQFF. CDR3 DNA: TGTGCCAGCAGCGTAGTCCCAGGGGGCAACTACAATGAGCAGTTCTTC.

This chain connects TRBV28 to TRBJ2-7, with D possibly being TRBD1 (6 bases). This CDR3 region has 15 residues. V was shortened by 2 bases and J by 7 bases, with 18 bases between the two germline ends. Germline V gives CDR1 MDHEN, CDR2 SYDVKM. CDR3 residues: CASSLVQGPPQEQYF. For the CDR3, the DNA is TGTGCCAGCAGTTTAGTACAGGGTCCACCCCAAGAGCAGTACTTC.

The chain has TRBV29-1 and TRBJ1-1, with D perhaps TRBD1 (6 bases). Per the germline V gene, CDR1 is SQVTM and CDR2 is ANQGSEA. This CDR3 has 13 amino acids. V was clipped by 4 bases and J by 1 base, with 10 bases between them. The CDR3, as DNA: TGCAGCGTTGGGCCCAGGGGGAACACTGAAGCTTTCTTT. Translation: CSVGPRGNTEAFF.

The rearrangement links TRBV20-1 to TRBJ2-3, with no clear D. V lost 7 bases and J 6 bases, leaving 8 bases between the germline ends. Germline V gene data show CDR1 as DFQATT and CDR2 as SNEGSKA (reference sequence). CDR3 length: 10 amino acids. DNA for the CDR3: TGCAGTGTCGAGCAGGATACGCAGTATTTT. Residues: CSVEQDTQYF.

This clone showed up just once. This rearrangement joins TRBV28 to TRBJ2-1; 11 positions match TRBD2. V shed 6 bases, J shed 4 bases, and the junction held 5 bases outside the gene matches. The CDR3 extends over 15 amino acids. Germline lookup yields CDR1 MDHEN and CDR2 SYDVKM. CDR3 sequence (DNA): TGTGCCAGCAGCCGCGGACTAGCGGGTTACAATGAGCAGTTCTTC. Amino acids: CASSRGLAGYNEQFF.

The chain joins TRBV18 to TRBJ2-2; D is unclear. The V gene's germline CDR1 is KGHSH and CDR2 LQKENI. The CDR3 spans 17 residues. V lost 1 base to trimming and J lost 4 bases, with 16 bases between them. Here the CDR3 DNA reads TGTGCCAGCTCACCACTTTCGGGTCCTACCCCCACCGGGGAGCTGTTTTTT. Translation: CASSPLSGPTPTGELFF.

The rearrangement links TRBV4-3 to TRBJ2-7; 9 bases map to TRBD1. Trimming at V came to 0 bases and at J to 4 bases, leaving 7 bases not matched to a gene. The CDR3 consists of 16 residues. Germline V gene data show CDR1 as LGHNA and CDR2 as YSLEER. CDR3 DNA: TGCGCCAGCAGCCAAGAGAGCACGACAGGGGGTTACGAGCAGTACTTC. Protein product: CASSQESTTGGYEQYF.

This sequence joins TRBV18 and TRBJ2-7; 10 nucleotides match TRBD1. The CDR3 sequence is 16 residues long. Germline assignment: CDR1 KGHSH and CDR2 LQKENI. V trimming: 3 bases; J trimming: 6 bases; junction bases outside the gene matches: 11. The CDR3 DNA sequence: TGTGCCAGCTCACCGTCTTCGGGACAGGGGTCCATCGAGCAGTACTTC. It yields the protein CASSPSSGQGSIEQYF.

The V and J genes are TRBV5-1 and TRBJ2-1, with 7 bases lining up with TRBD2. The germline CDR1 and CDR2 sequences are SGHRS and YFSETQ. Trimming took 1 base from V and 3 from J; bases not matched to a gene: 7. This CDR3 spans 16 amino acids. CDR3 DNA sequence: TGCGCCAGCAGCTTGTATCCGGGAGGAAACTACAATGAGCAGTTCTTC. Its protein product is CASSLYPGGNYNEQFF.